This passage covers 18 T cell receptor beta chains from one sample sequenced in a study of cytomegalovirus exposure and HLA in healthy donors. Profiled with immunoSEQ multiplex PCR; TCRdb holds only in-frame clones, not every one. The table lists fewer than 150,000 clones, approximately 90% of them singletons. What was sequenced was PBMCs. All receptors come from a man aged 18 to 29 in good health and CMV-seronegative.

The J gene is TRBJ2-3, the V gene TRBV10-1, with D perhaps matching TRBD1 (6 bases). The CDR3 has 13 amino acids. Between the trimmed V and J ends, which lost 9 bases and 1 base, there was a span of 11 bases. Per germline, CDR1 WNHNN and CDR2 SYGVQD (reference sequence). The CDR3 coding sequence is TGCGCCAGTGCGAGGACAGGCACAGATACGCAGTATTTT. This translates into CASARTGTDTQYF.

The chain is built from TRBV5-6 and TRBJ2-7, with 13 positions matching TRBD2. The CDR3 totals 19 residues. In germline, CDR1 is SGHDT, CDR2 YYEEEE. The V and J ends lost 0 bases and 0 bases, in that order; junction bases with no gene match: 9. DNA for the CDR3: TGTGCCAGCAGCTTGGAGGGACTAGCGGGGTACTATACCTCCTACGAGCAGTACTTC. Residues: CASSLEGLAGYYTSYEQYF.

V is TRBV4-1 and J is TRBJ1-1; D possibly corresponds to TRBD1 (6 bases). Germline V gives CDR1 MGHRA, CDR2 YSYEKL. Trimming pared 1 base from V and 1 base from J, leaving 7 bases between. The CDR3 totals 14 residues. CDR3 bases: TGCGCCAGCAGCCAAGCGGACAGGAACACTGAAGCTTTCTTT. It is translated as CASSQADRNTEAFF.

This rearrangement joins TRBV5-6 to TRBJ1-2; a possible D gene is TRBD1 (6 bases). V dropped 0 bases and J dropped 2 bases, with 17 bases sitting between them. From germline, CDR1 is SGHDT and CDR2 YYEEEE. The CDR3 length is 17 residues. CDR3 DNA sequence: TGTGCCAGCAGCTTGGTGGACGGGACACGGGACAACTATGGCTACACCTTC. Its translation is CASSLVDGTRDNYGYTF.

This chain joins TRBV5-1 and TRBJ2-7; no definite D call. Per the germline V gene, CDR1 is SGHRS and CDR2 is YFSETQ. The V and J ends lost 4 bases and 0 bases respectively, with 11 bases between them. This CDR3 is built from 14 residues. CDR3 nucleotides: TGCGCCAGCAGCAACGTCCTGAGCTCCTACGAGCAGTACTTC. This codes for CASSNVLSSYEQYF.

The chain links TRBV7-9 to TRBJ2-3; the D gene is possibly TRBD2 (5 bases). This CDR3 has 14 residues. Germline values: CDR1 SEHNR, CDR2 FQNEAQ (reference sequence). Deletions cut 0 bases from V and 5 bases from J, with 9 bases between. The CDR3 sequence: CASSLAGARDTQYF. As DNA, the CDR3 is TGTGCCAGCAGCTTAGCGGGAGCGAGAGATACGCAGTATTTT. Based on the CDR3 plus reference TRBV7-9 and TRBJ2-3, the full variable domain is DTGVSQNPRHKITKRGQNVTFRCDPISEHNRLYWYRQTLGQGPEFLTYFQNEAQLEKSRLLSDRFSAERPKGSFSTLEIQRTEQGDSAMYLCASSLAGARDTQYFGPGTRLTVL.

This chain uses TRBV5-1 with TRBJ2-1, with D possibly TRBD1 on 5 matching bases. The CDR3 contains 15 residues. Trimming stripped 3 bases from V and 4 bases from J, with 14 bases between. CDR1 SGHRS and CDR2 YFSETQ come from the germline V gene. The CDR3 here is CASSSAPTGYNEQFF. The CDR3 DNA reads as TGCGCCAGCAGCTCCGCCCCCACAGGATACAATGAGCAGTTCTTC. The full variable domain, in which reference TRBV5-1 and TRBJ2-1 provide the parts outside the CDR3, is KAGVTQTPRYLIKTRGQQVTLSCSPISGHRSVSWYQQTPGQGLQFLFEYFSETQRNKGNFPGRFSGRQFSNSRSEMNVSTLELGDSALYLCASSSAPTGYNEQFFGPGTRLTVL.

The chain links TRBV27 to TRBJ1-1, with 7 bases matching TRBD1. Trimming took 1 base from V and 4 from J; bases not matched to a gene: 12. The germline V gene has CDR1 MNHEY and CDR2 SMNVEV (reference sequence). The CDR3 extends over 17 amino acids. CDR3 in DNA: TGTGCCAGCAGTTTATTCGTCCAGGGGGTAGGCGCCACTGAAGCTTTCTTT. Translation gives CASSLFVQGVGATEAFF.

This chain links TRBV6-1 with TRBJ2-2; D perhaps matches TRBD1 (6 bases). Per germline, CDR1 MNHNS and CDR2 SASEGT. The CDR3 is 15 amino acids. V lost 0 bases to trimming and J lost 3 bases, with 8 bases between them. CDR3 DNA sequence: TGTGCCAGCAGTGAAGCGGACAGATACACCGGGGAGCTGTTTTTT. This encodes CASSEADRYTGELFF.

CDR3 amino acids: CASSADLAVSSYEQYF. The CDR3 bases are TGTGCCAGCAGCGCCGATCTAGCGGTTAGCTCCTACGAGCAGTACTTC. This sequence joins TRBV7-6 and TRBJ2-7; 7 bases match TRBD2. Unmatched junction bases numbered 10, after V lost 5 bases and J lost 0 bases. The CDR3 totals 16 residues. In germline, CDR1 is SGHVS, CDR2 FNYEAQ. The variable domain in full, completed from reference TRBV7-6 and TRBJ2-7, reads GAGVSQSPRYKVTKRGQDVALRCDPISGHVSLYWYRQALGQGPEFLTYFNYEAQQDKSGLPNDRFSAERPEGSISTLTIQRTEQRDSAMYRCASSADLAVSSYEQYFGPGTRLTVT.

The chain is built from TRBV7-9 and TRBJ2-7; tentative D call: TRBD1 (6 bases). V lost 5 bases and J 5 bases, leaving 22 bases between the germline ends. The CDR3 is made up of 16 amino acids. CDR1 and CDR2 from the germline V gene are SEHNR and FQNEAQ (reference sequence). CDR3 sequence (DNA): TGTGCCAGCAGCCCCCAGGGGCGTCCAGGGACCCACGAGCAGTACTTC. This encodes CASSPQGRPGTHEQYF.

The chain uses TRBV6-1 and TRBJ2-7; 9 positions match TRBD2. The trim removed 4 bases at V and 0 bases at J, leaving 4 bases unmatched. There are 15 residues in the CDR3. Germline assignment: CDR1 MNHNS and CDR2 SASEGT. The CDR3 coding sequence is TGTGCCAGCAGTGTGACTAGCGGCCTCTCCTACGAGCAGTACTTC. Amino acid sequence: CASSVTSGLSYEQYF.

The chain links TRBV20-1 to TRBJ1-4; no firm D call. V was shortened by 5 bases and J by 5 bases, with 6 bases between the two germline ends. The CDR3 extends over 11 amino acids. Germline V gene data show CDR1 as DFQATT and CDR2 as SNEGSKA (reference sequence). The CDR3 nucleotides are TGCAGTGCTTGGGAGAATGAAAAACTGTTTTTT. Encoded protein: CSAWENEKLFF.

The chain recombines TRBV7-2 with TRBJ2-7; D is unresolved. The V gene's germline CDR1 is SGHTA and CDR2 FQGNSA. V was clipped by 6 bases and J by 3 bases, with 18 bases between them. CDR3 length: 15 residues. For the CDR3, the DNA is TGTGCCAGCAGTTCAAACCCTGGGCCGGTCTACGAGCAGTACTTC. Its translation: CASSSNPGPVYEQYF.

The chain joins TRBV6-5 to TRBJ1-1; possibly TRBD1 for D (5 bases). CDR3 length: 15 residues. Trimming shortened V by 6 bases and J by 4 bases, and 18 bases separated the two germline ends. CDR1 is MNHEY and CDR2 is SVGAGI in the germline V gene. CDR3: CASRSSGVSGTEAFF. CDR3 nucleotide sequence: TGTGCCAGCAGGTCCTCGGGGGTCTCGGGCACTGAAGCTTTCTTT.

The chain couples TRBV11-3 to TRBJ2-7, with 8 bases that match TRBD2. V lost 5 bases to trimming and J lost 4 bases; unmatched junction nucleotides: 19. The CDR3 extends over 18 amino acids. CDR1 and CDR2 from the germline V gene are SGHNT and YENEEA. CDR3 nucleotides: TGTGCCAGCAGCGTCCCCCTACAAGGACGCGGGGGGTTTTACGAGCAGTACTTC. Its translation: CASSVPLQGRGGFYEQYF.

The gene calls are TRBV7-6 and TRBJ1-4; D not resolved. CDR1 SGHVS and CDR2 FNYEAQ come from the germline V gene. The V end was cut by 5 bases, the J end by 4 bases, with 14 bases between. The CDR3 runs 15 residues. The CDR3 region is CASSGEGTGNEKLFF. CDR3 in DNA: TGTGCCAGCAGCGGGGAGGGAACCGGTAATGAAAAACTGTTTTTT.

The chain employs TRBV4-3 and TRBJ2-7; D perhaps matches TRBD1 (5 bases). Per the germline V gene, CDR1 is LGHNA and CDR2 is YSLEER. The CDR3 is 15 amino acids. V lost 0 bases to trimming and J lost 7 bases, with 16 bases between them. The DNA of the CDR3 is TGCGCCAGCAGCCAAGATCGGATGACAACAGGAGAGCAGTACTTC. Amino acids: CASSQDRMTTGEQYF.